A single sample gave rise to the 15 T cell receptor beta chains below, sequenced in a study of blood T cell repertoires in COVID-19. Using immunoSEQ multiplex PCR, the repertoire was profiled, and TCRdb retains in-frame clones only, with some absent. The table has approximately 490,000 clones, 80% to 90% seen once. The specimen sequenced was PBMCs or T cells enriched from blood (not recorded which). The origin of the receptors is a woman aged 55-70 years who had recovered from COVID-19.

The V call is TRBV27, the J call TRBJ2-1; TRBD1 aligns across 8 bases. The length of the CDR3 is 16 residues. CDR1 is MNHEY and CDR2 is SMNVEV in the germline V gene (reference sequence). Unmatched junction bases numbered 12, after V lost 6 bases and J lost 5 bases. This CDR3 is CASRQSPGGYHNEQFF. CDR3 sequence (DNA): TGTGCCAGCAGGCAGTCCCCAGGGGGCTACCACAATGAGCAGTTCTTC.

The chain uses TRBV19 and TRBJ1-4, with TRBD1 as a possible D gene (5 bases). Germline assignment: CDR1 LNHDA and CDR2 SQIVND (reference sequence). The V end lost 2 bases, the J end lost 5 bases, and 24 bases lay between the germline ends. CDR3 length equals 19 residues. The CDR3 is CASSINGVAGFLSNEKLFF. In DNA form, the CDR3 reads TGTGCCAGTAGTATAAACGGCGTAGCAGGGTTTCTATCGAATGAAAAACTGTTTTTT.

The J gene is TRBJ1-6, the V gene TRBV3-1 (or the pseudogene TRBV3-2); D unresolved. This CDR3 is built from 13 residues. The V gene's germline CDR1 is LGHDT and CDR2 YNNKEL (reference sequence). V gave up 4 bases and J gave up 3 bases, with 4 bases separating them. The CDR3 sequence: CASSLSYNSPLHF. In nucleotides, the CDR3 is TGTGCCAGCAGCCTGAGCTATAATTCACCCCTCCACTTT.

This chain links TRBV7-2 with TRBJ1-4; 7 nucleotides agree with TRBD1. Germline trimming cut 5 bases from V and 4 bases from J; bases unmatched to any gene: 10. This CDR3 has 16 residues. The germline V gene has CDR1 SGHTA and CDR2 FQGNSA. CDR3 sequence (DNA): TGTGCCAGCAGCCCTCGTTTCGGGACAGTTAATGAAAAACTGTTTTTT. Translating it yields CASSPRFGTVNEKLFF.

Turning to this clone: This same CDR3 is encoded by further DNA sequences in the sample. J is TRBJ1-5 and V is TRBV18; 9 nucleotides match TRBD1. CDR1 is KGHSH and CDR2 is LQKENI in the germline V gene. V lost 3 bases and J lost 4; bases outside the gene matches: 4. This CDR3 comprises 15 residues. Written as DNA, the CDR3 is TGTGCCAGCTCACCGGGGACAGGGTTAAATCAGCCCCAGCATTTT. It translates to CASSPGTGLNQPQHF.

The chain links TRBV7-2 to TRBJ2-7; 8 positions match TRBD2. V dropped 4 bases and J dropped 3; count of bases not matched to a gene: 11. Per the germline V gene, CDR1 is SGHTA and CDR2 is FQGNSA. CDR3 length: 16 residues. The CDR3 reads CASSYRASSGGYEQYF. CDR3 DNA sequence: TGTGCCAGCAGCTACCGAGCGTCGAGCGGGGGCTACGAGCAGTACTTC.

The gene calls are TRBV5-1 and TRBJ2-7, with 11 bases lining up with TRBD1. CDR3 size: 15 residues. The V and J ends lost 4 bases and 3 bases, in that order; junction bases with no gene match: 6. Germline V gene data show CDR1 as SGHRS and CDR2 as YFSETQ. CDR3 in DNA: TGCGCCAGCAGCCCCCGGGACAGGGGGGACTACGAGCAGTACTTC. It translates to CASSPRDRGDYEQYF.

The chain couples TRBV10-3 to TRBJ1-6, with TRBD1 identical over 9 bases. The trim removed 6 bases at V and 8 bases at J, leaving 5 bases unmatched. Germline assignment: CDR1 ENHRY and CDR2 SYGVKD. This CDR3 is built from 14 residues. CDR3 sequence (DNA): TGTGCCATCAGACTCGGGACAGGGCATTCACCCCTCCACTTT. It is translated as CAIRLGTGHSPLHF.

The chain carries TRBV5-1 and TRBJ2-3, with 8 bases identical to TRBD2. The CDR3 sequence is 16 residues long. J was trimmed by 5 bases and V by 4 bases; bases with no gene match: 12. Germline CDR1 SGHRS, CDR2 YFSETQ. CDR3 nucleotide sequence: TGCGCCAGCAGCCTTCGTGGAGCGGGGGAGGGAGATACGCAGTATTTT. The encoded protein is CASSLRGAGEGDTQYF. The whole variable domain, filled in from reference TRBV5-1 and TRBJ2-3, reads KAGVTQTPRYLIKTRGQQVTLSCSPISGHRSVSWYQQTPGQGLQFLFEYFSETQRNKGNFPGRFSGRQFSNSRSEMNVSTLELGDSALYLCASSLRGAGEGDTQYFGPGTRLTVL.

This clone came up a few times. In DNA form, the CDR3 reads TGCGCCAGCAGCCAAGATAGGGCGGGGAACTATGGCTACACCTTC. Encoded protein: CASSQDRAGNYGYTF. The rearrangement links TRBV4-1 to TRBJ1-2; no definite D call. The CDR3 spans 15 residues. V was shortened by 0 bases and J by 2 bases, with 10 bases between the two germline ends. Per the germline V gene, CDR1 is MGHRA and CDR2 is YSYEKL.

V and J are TRBV2 and TRBJ1-4; D not resolved. The CDR3 length is 14 residues. Germline-derived CDR1 and CDR2 are SNHLY and FYNNEI. V lost 8 bases and J lost 8, with 18 bases in between. In DNA, the CDR3 is TGTGCCAGCGACGGACTTCATATTGGGGAAAAACTGTTTTTT. This encodes CASDGLHIGEKLFF.

V and J are TRBV3-1 (or the pseudogene TRBV3-2) and TRBJ2-5, with D possibly TRBD1 on 6 matching bases. Looked up from germline, CDR1 is LGHDT and CDR2 is YNNKEL (reference sequence). The V gene lost 1 base and the J gene lost 4 bases, with 16 bases spanning the gap. This CDR3 comprises 16 residues. Here the CDR3 DNA reads TGTGCCAGCAGCCAAGTTGGGTGGGGGCTCGGAGAGACCCAGTACTTC. It specifies CASSQVGWGLGETQYF.

The chain is built from TRBV24-1 and TRBJ2-1, with 7 nucleotides matching TRBD2. The CDR3 has 16 amino acids. Per germline, CDR1 KGHDR and CDR2 SFDVKD. Trimming took 1 base from V and 2 from J; bases not matched to a gene: 4. CDR3 bases: TGTGCCACCAGTGATTTAAGCGGGGCCCCCTACAATGAGCAGTTCTTC. Protein: CATSDLSGAPYNEQFF.

This sequence joins TRBV7-9 and TRBJ2-2; TRBD2 agrees at 13 bases. The CDR3 contains 16 residues. V dropped 5 bases and J dropped 5; count of bases not matched to a gene: 5. Germline V gives CDR1 SEHNR, CDR2 FQNEAQ (reference sequence). CDR3 loop: CASSPGTSGATGELFF. CDR3 coding DNA: TGTGCCAGCAGCCCCGGGACTAGCGGGGCTACCGGGGAGCTGTTTTTT.

The genes are TRBV5-1 and TRBJ1-4; D is undetermined. CDR3 length: 15 residues. Germline CDR1 reads SGHRS; CDR2 reads YFSETQ. V lost 0 bases and J 5 bases, leaving 11 bases between the germline ends. The CDR3 reads CASSLAPRSNEKLFF. The CDR3 DNA reads as TGCGCCAGCAGCTTGGCCCCCAGATCAAATGAAAAACTGTTTTTT.